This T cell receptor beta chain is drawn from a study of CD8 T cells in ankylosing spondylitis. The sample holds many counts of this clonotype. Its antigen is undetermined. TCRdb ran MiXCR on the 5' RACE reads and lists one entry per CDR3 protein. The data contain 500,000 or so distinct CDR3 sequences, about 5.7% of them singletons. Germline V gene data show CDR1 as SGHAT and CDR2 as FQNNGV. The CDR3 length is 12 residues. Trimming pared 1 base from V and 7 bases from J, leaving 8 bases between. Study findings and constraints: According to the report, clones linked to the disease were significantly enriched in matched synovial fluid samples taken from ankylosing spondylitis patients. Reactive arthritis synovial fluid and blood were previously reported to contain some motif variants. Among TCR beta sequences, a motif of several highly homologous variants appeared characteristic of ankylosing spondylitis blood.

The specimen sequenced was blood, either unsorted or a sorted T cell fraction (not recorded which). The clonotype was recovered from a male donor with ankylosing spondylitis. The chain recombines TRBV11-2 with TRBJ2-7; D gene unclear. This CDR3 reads CASSLGSSEQYF. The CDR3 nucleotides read TGTGCCAGCAGCTTAGGGTCGTCAGAGCAGTACTTC.